Included here is one TCR beta chain sequence, with context. This record belongs to a study of T cell responses to AZD1222 COVID-19 vaccine. The CDR3 is 16 amino acids. Germline CDR1 and CDR2: ENHRY and SYGVKD. Germline trimming cut 9 bases from V and 2 bases from J; bases unmatched to any gene: 7. Method: immunoSEQ multiplex PCR; TCRdb's copy keeps in-frame clones and lacks some. The table has roughly 160,000 clones, roughly nine tenths seen once. This clonotype was sampled from an adult in good health. Sample: peripheral blood, taken on day 0 of AZD1222 vaccination. The V gene is TRBV10-3, the J gene TRBJ2-5, with TRBD2 identical over 15 bases. The CDR3 reads CAIATGLAGGQETQYF. DNA for the CDR3: TGTGCCATAGCTACGGGACTAGCGGGAGGACAAGAGACCCAGTACTTC.